This TCR beta chain was sequenced for a study of blood T cell repertoires in COVID-19. Background on the study: Specimens from acute and convalescent COVID-19 originated in the United States, Italy and Spain. Nucleic acid was either cDNA or gDNA, and it came from T cells, B-cell-depleted T cells, or PBMCs.

Under the authors' procedure: By means of reference gene primer amplification, nucleated cell counts were estimated. Assay used: immunoSEQ multiplex PCR; TCRdb lists only in-frame clones, some missing. From that table come the V and J calls and clone size; the DNA was used to work out D and trimming. In the table there are about 260,000 clones, over 70% of which are singletons. Sequences were obtained from peripheral blood. This TCR was recovered from a woman aged 40 to 50 who had recovered from COVID-19.

In DNA form, the CDR3 reads TGTGCCATCAGTGGCGGACAGGGGGGCCAAGAGACCCAGTACTTC. It is translated as CAISGGQGGQETQYF. This rearrangement joins TRBV10-3 to TRBJ2-5; 10 bases match TRBD1. Per the germline V gene, CDR1 is ENHRY and CDR2 is SYGVKD. The CDR3 consists of 15 residues. J gave up 1 base and V 4 bases, and 3 bases lay outside the gene matches.